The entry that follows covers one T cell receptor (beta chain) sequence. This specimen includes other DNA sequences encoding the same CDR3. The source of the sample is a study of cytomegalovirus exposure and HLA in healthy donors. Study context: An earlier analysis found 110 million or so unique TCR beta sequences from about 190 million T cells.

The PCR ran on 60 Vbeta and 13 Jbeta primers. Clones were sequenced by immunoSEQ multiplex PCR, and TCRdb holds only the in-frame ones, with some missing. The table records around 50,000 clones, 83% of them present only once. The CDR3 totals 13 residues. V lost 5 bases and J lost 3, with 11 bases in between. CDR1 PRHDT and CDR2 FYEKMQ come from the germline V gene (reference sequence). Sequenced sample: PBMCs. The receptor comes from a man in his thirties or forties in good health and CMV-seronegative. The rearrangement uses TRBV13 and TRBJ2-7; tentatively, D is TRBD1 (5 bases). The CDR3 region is CASSLGAVYEQYF. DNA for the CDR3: TGTGCCAGCAGCCTTGGGGCCGTCTACGAGCAGTACTTC. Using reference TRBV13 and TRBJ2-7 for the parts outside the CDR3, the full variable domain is AAGVIQSPRHLIKEKRETATLKCYPIPRHDTVYWYQQGPGQDPQFLISFYEKMQSDKGSIPDRFSAQQFSDYHSELNMSSLELGDSALYFCASSLGAVYEQYFGPGTRLTVT.